The 27 T cell receptor beta chains below come from one sample, sequenced in a study of T-cell memory formation after mild COVID-19. From the 5' RACE reads, TCRdb called clonotypes with MiXCR, one entry per CDR3 protein. The top ten hold roughly 21% of the sample, which has 300,000 to 350,000 distinct CDR3 sequences, roughly 21% seen once. Sequencing was performed on PBMCs or a T cell subset sorted from them (not recorded which). These receptors were taken from a man between 18 and 35 years old who had mild COVID-19 (a few samples of this study predate the infection). Cell type and time point are not known.

V gene TRBV12-3 or TRBV12-4 combines with J gene TRBJ2-3, with TRBD2 as a possible D gene (6 bases). The CDR3 contains 14 residues. Trimming stripped 3 bases from V and 6 bases from J, with 13 bases between. CDR3 amino acids: CASSFEVGLDTQYF. Here the CDR3 DNA reads TGTGCCAGCAGTTTTGAAGTGGGACTCGATACGCAGTATTTT.

This clonotype occurred a few times. The chain links TRBV5-1 to TRBJ1-1, with D maybe TRBD1 (5 bases). The CDR3 consists of 14 residues. The V gene's germline CDR1 is SGHRS and CDR2 YFSETQ. The V gene lost 5 bases and the J gene lost 5 bases, with 16 bases spanning the gap. The DNA for the CDR3 is TGCGCCAGCAGTCCGTGGGGCCCGAGGACTGAAGCTTTCTTT. It is translated as CASSPWGPRTEAFF.

V usage is TRBV12-3 or TRBV12-4 and J usage is TRBJ2-5; TRBD2 matches 8 bases. There are 13 residues in the CDR3. V dropped 2 bases and J dropped 13; count of bases not matched to a gene: 9. The CDR3 DNA reads as TGTGCCAGCAGTTTAACGCAACTAGCGGTGGGGTACTTC. Protein: CASSLTQLAVGYF.

In this sample, this clonotype turned up many times. The gene calls are TRBV7-9 and TRBJ2-2; D tentatively fits TRBD1 or TRBD2 (6 bases each). The CDR3 length is 14 residues. V lost 3 bases and J lost 5, with 10 bases in between. Germline CDR1 is SEHNR and CDR2 is FQNEAQ (reference sequence). Here the CDR3 DNA reads TGTGCCAGCAGCTTGGGGGGCCGGACCGGGGAGCTGTTTTTT. Translated, it gives CASSLGGRTGELFF.

This clonotype was counted only a few times. The chain is built from TRBV4-1 and TRBJ2-4, with TRBD2 as a possible D gene (5 bases). There are 16 residues in the CDR3. In germline, CDR1 is MGHRA, CDR2 YSYEKL. V was pared by 2 bases and J by 2 bases, with 13 bases between. In DNA form, the CDR3 reads TGCGCCAGCAGCCAACCCGCCGGGAACACCAAAAACATTCAGTACTTC. Translated: CASSQPAGNTKNIQYF.

The chain uses TRBV6-2 or TRBV6-3 and TRBJ1-2, with 10 bases aligning to TRBD1. With 7 bases clipped from V and 8 bases from J, the junction kept 10 bases outside the gene matches. This CDR3 contains 14 residues. Germline CDR1 and CDR2: MNHEY and SVGEGT. The CDR3 spells CASTPGQGTGGYTF. The CDR3 coding sequence is TGTGCCAGCACCCCGGGACAGGGGACGGGAGGCTACACCTTC.

This clonotype was detected only a few times. CDR3 in amino acids: CASSLSATASGNTIYF. The CDR3 DNA sequence: TGCGCCAGCAGCTTGTCCGCGACAGCCTCTGGAAACACCATATATTTT. V and J are TRBV5-1 and TRBJ1-3; TRBD1 is a possible D gene (5 bases). V lost 1 base, J lost 0 bases, and 11 bases lay in between. The CDR3 is 16 amino acids. CDR1 SGHRS and CDR2 YFSETQ come from the germline V gene. Full variable domain (outside the CDR3, taken from reference TRBV5-1 and TRBJ1-3): KAGVTQTPRYLIKTRGQQVTLSCSPISGHRSVSWYQQTPGQGLQFLFEYFSETQRNKGNFPGRFSGRQFSNSRSEMNVSTLELGDSALYLCASSLSATASGNTIYFGEGSWLTVV.

The chain links TRBV6-6 to TRBJ1-1; 7 nucleotides agree with TRBD1. Unmatched junction bases numbered 8, after V lost 2 bases and J lost 5 bases. The germline CDR1 and CDR2 sequences are MNHNY and SVGAGI (reference sequence). This CDR3 has 15 residues. This chain's CDR3 is CASSYDTGVRTEAFF. In nucleotides, the CDR3 is TGTGCCAGCAGTTACGATACAGGGGTAAGGACTGAAGCTTTCTTT.

This clonotype has more than one count but fewer than ten. The V call is TRBV20-1, the J call TRBJ2-5; D gene unclear. From germline, CDR1 is DFQATT and CDR2 SNEGSKA (reference sequence). V was cut by 0 bases and J by 6 bases, with 5 bases left in between. The CDR3 totals 11 residues. This chain's CDR3 is CSARDGKTQYF. CDR3 coding DNA: TGCAGTGCTAGAGATGGGAAGACCCAGTACTTC.

This clonotype was recorded many times. V gene TRBV20-1 combines with J gene TRBJ1-2; 7 bases are a match to TRBD1. J gave up 2 bases and V 0 bases, and 6 bases lay outside the gene matches. CDR1 DFQATT and CDR2 SNEGSKA come from the germline V gene (reference sequence). This CDR3 has 15 residues. The CDR3 region has the DNA TGCAGTGCTAGAGATTCGGCACAGGGGAACTATGGCTACACCTTC. The encoded protein is CSARDSAQGNYGYTF.

The chain employs TRBV6-5 and TRBJ1-5; D is possibly TRBD1 (5 bases). V was cut by 5 bases and J by 1 base, with 12 bases left in between. Germline V gene lookup returns CDR1 MNHEY and CDR2 SVGAGI. This CDR3 has 15 residues. The CDR3 spells CASSGGVGSNQPQHF. The CDR3 DNA reads as TGTGCCAGCAGTGGAGGGGTCGGAAGCAATCAGCCCCAGCATTTT.

This clonotype was detected only a few times. The rearrangement uses TRBV7-3 and TRBJ1-6; TRBD1 matches 7 bases. Germline trimming cut 3 bases from V and 7 bases from J; bases unmatched to any gene: 3. Germline V gene data show CDR1 as SGHTA and CDR2 as FQGTGA. CDR3 length: 14 amino acids. CDR3 coding DNA: TGTGCCAGCAGCTTGGGACAGCAAAATTCACCCCTCCACTTT. Translating it yields CASSLGQQNSPLHF.

This sequence joins TRBV7-8 and TRBJ1-6, with a weak D call TRBD1 (5 bases). The V gene lost 1 base and the J gene lost 4 bases, with 11 bases spanning the gap. This CDR3 has 16 amino acids. CDR1 and CDR2 (germline): SGHVS, FQNEAQ. The CDR3 bases are TGTGCCAGCAGCTTAGACGCAGAGGGGTATAATTCACCCCTCCACTTT. This codes for CASSLDAEGYNSPLHF.

This chain uses TRBV6-5 with TRBJ2-3, with a weak D call TRBD2 (6 bases). Trimming pared 6 bases from V and 10 bases from J, leaving 11 bases between. This CDR3 is 11 amino acids long. The germline V gene encodes CDR1 MNHEY and CDR2 SVGAGI. The CDR3 bases are TGTGCCAGCAGCCAAGGGGAGGCGCAGTATTTT. It encodes CASSQGEAQYF.

This clonotype was seen a few times. V gene TRBV5-1 combines with J gene TRBJ2-1; D gene unclear. The CDR3 spans 14 residues. Germline CDR1 and CDR2: SGHRS and YFSETQ. The V and J ends lost 0 bases and 7 bases respectively, with 11 bases between them. The CDR3 spells CASSLDAELNEQFF. DNA for the CDR3: TGCGCCAGCAGCTTGGATGCGGAATTGAATGAGCAGTTCTTC.

This clonotype was seen a few times. The genes are TRBV5-1 and TRBJ2-5; no definite D call. CDR1 and CDR2 (germline): SGHRS, YFSETQ. This CDR3 contains 14 residues. The V end lost 3 bases, the J end lost 0 bases, and 9 bases lay between the germline ends. CDR3 in amino acids: CASSYYRDQETQYF. As DNA, the CDR3 is TGCGCCAGCAGCTATTACAGAGACCAAGAGACCCAGTACTTC.

This clonotype appeared many times. The chain is built from TRBV7-3 and TRBJ2-3, with 12 bases identical to TRBD2. The length of the CDR3 is 16 residues. With V trimmed by 3 bases and J by 4 bases, 5 bases remained unmatched. Germline-derived CDR1 and CDR2 are SGHTA and FQGTGA. CDR3 DNA: TGTGCCAGCAGCTTCTCACTAGCGGGGGGACCAGATACGCAGTATTTT. Translation gives CASSFSLAGGPDTQYF.

Ten or more counts support this clonotype. This chain uses TRBV6-5 with TRBJ2-3, with D maybe TRBD2 (6 bases). Germline CDR1 reads MNHEY; CDR2 reads SVGAGI. The CDR3 runs 14 residues. Trimming took 6 bases from V and 0 from J, leaving 10 bases between them. The CDR3 region has the DNA TGTGCCAGCAGCTTAGCGGTTAGCACAGATACGCAGTATTTT. Protein: CASSLAVSTDTQYF.

This clonotype was seen more than once but under ten times. The chain has TRBV14 and TRBJ2-3; possibly TRBD1 or TRBD2 for D (5 bases each). The length of the CDR3 is 15 residues. Trimming took 4 bases from V and 8 from J, leaving 19 bases between them. CDR1 and CDR2 (germline): SGHDN, FVKESK. CDR3 sequence (DNA): TGTGCCAGCAGCCGGGACCGAACGACGTTTAGTACGCAGTATTTT. Translation: CASSRDRTTFSTQYF.

The chain carries TRBV6-5 and TRBJ1-5; D uncertain. This CDR3 comprises 13 residues. CDR1 and CDR2 (germline): MNHEY, SVGAGI. V lost 0 bases, J lost 6 bases, and 6 bases lay in between. The CDR3 DNA sequence: TGTGCCAGCAGTTACTCTTGGGTTCAGCCCCAGCATTTT. It codes for CASSYSWVQPQHF.

In this sample, this clonotype turned up a few times. The J gene is TRBJ2-3, the V gene TRBV3-1; D tentatively fits TRBD1 or TRBD2 (5 bases each). This CDR3 has 14 residues. Germline CDR1 LGHDT, CDR2 YNNKEL (reference sequence). V was clipped by 3 bases and J by 1 base, with 8 bases between them. The CDR3 bases are TGTGCCAGCAGCCAGGGGCGGGGCACAGATACGCAGTATTTT. It encodes CASSQGRGTDTQYF.

The chain joins TRBV28 to TRBJ2-5; 10 nucleotides agree with TRBD1. The CDR3 consists of 14 residues. Trimming removed 5 bases from V and 7 bases from J; junction bases left unmatched: 7. Looked up from germline, CDR1 is MDHEN and CDR2 is SYDVKM. The CDR3 sequence: CASSLRDRGGTQYF. CDR3 coding DNA: TGTGCCAGCAGTCTCCGGGACAGGGGTGGGACCCAGTACTTC.

The V call is TRBV7-3, the J call TRBJ2-3, with D tentatively TRBD1 or TRBD2 (6 bases each). Trimming shortened V by 1 base and J by 3 bases, and 14 bases separated the two germline ends. The CDR3 runs 16 residues. Germline CDR1 and CDR2: SGHTA and FQGTGA. CDR3 in DNA: TGTGCCAGCAGCTTAATGATGGGGGGCTCTACAGATACGCAGTATTTT. It is translated as CASSLMMGGSTDTQYF.

A few counts support this clonotype. The V and J genes are TRBV12-3 or TRBV12-4 and TRBJ1-1; 8 nucleotides line up with TRBD1. With V trimmed by 6 bases and J by 0 bases, 0 bases remained unmatched. This CDR3 region has 13 residues. CDR3 sequence reads: CASRDRVNTEAFF. In nucleotides, the CDR3 is TGTGCCAGCAGGGACAGGGTGAACACTGAAGCTTTCTTT.

This sequence joins TRBV9 and TRBJ2-3; D gene ambiguous. V dropped 3 bases and J dropped 1 base, with 18 bases sitting between them. The CDR3 length is 17 residues. CDR1 is SGDLS, CDR2 YYNGEE, per germline. In DNA form, the CDR3 reads TGTGCCAGCAGCGAGGCCGGTGGAGCGAGCGGCACAGATACGCAGTATTTT. Translated, it gives CASSEAGGASGTDTQYF. Filled out from reference TRBV9 and TRBJ2-3, the complete variable domain reads DSGVTQTPKHLITATGQRVTLRCSPRSGDLSVYWYQQSLDQGLQFLIQYYNGEERAKGNILERFSAQQFPDLHSELNLSSLELGDSALYFCASSEAGGASGTDTQYFGPGTRLTVL.

The V gene is TRBV11-1, the J gene TRBJ2-5; D is perhaps TRBD2 (6 bases). The CDR3 totals 14 residues. V dropped 6 bases and J dropped 4 bases, with 15 bases sitting between them. Germline V lookup: CDR1 SGHAT, CDR2 FQDESV (reference sequence). DNA of the CDR3: TGTGCCAGCAGGTACCTAGCGTCCTCAGAGACCCAGTACTTC. Its protein is CASRYLASSETQYF.

Turning to this clonotype: Given a much more abundant clone one base away, this may be a read error. This chain links TRBV28 with TRBJ2-5; 8 nucleotides line up with TRBD1. Per the germline V gene, CDR1 is MDHEN and CDR2 is SYDVKM. This CDR3 region has 14 residues. V lost 5 bases, J lost 6 bases, and 8 bases stayed unmatched. The CDR3 DNA is TGTGCCAGCAGTAGGACAGGGAATGTACAGACCCAGTACTTC. Translating gives CASSRTGNVQTQYF.